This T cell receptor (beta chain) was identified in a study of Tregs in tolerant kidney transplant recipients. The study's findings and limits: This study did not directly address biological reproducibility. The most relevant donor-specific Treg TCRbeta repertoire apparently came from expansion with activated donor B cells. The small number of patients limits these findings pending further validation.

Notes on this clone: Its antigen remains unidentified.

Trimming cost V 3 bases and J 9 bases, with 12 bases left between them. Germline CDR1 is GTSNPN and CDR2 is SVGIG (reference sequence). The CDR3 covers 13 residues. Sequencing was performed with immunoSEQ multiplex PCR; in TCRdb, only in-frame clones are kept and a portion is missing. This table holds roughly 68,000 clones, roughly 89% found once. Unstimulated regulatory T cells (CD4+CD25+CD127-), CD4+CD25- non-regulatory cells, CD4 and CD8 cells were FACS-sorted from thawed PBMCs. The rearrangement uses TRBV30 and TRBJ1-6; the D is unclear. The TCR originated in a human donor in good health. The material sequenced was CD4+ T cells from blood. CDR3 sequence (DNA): TGTGCCTGGAGAGACGCAGAGGTTTCACCCCTCCACTTT. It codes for CAWRDAEVSPLHF. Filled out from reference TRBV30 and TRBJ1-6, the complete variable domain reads SQTIHQWPATLVQPVGSPLSLECTVEGTSNPNLYWYRQAAGRGLQLLFYSVGIGQISSEVPQNLSASRPQDRQFILSSKKLLLSDSGFYLCAWRDAEVSPLHFGNGTRLTVT.